The clone carrying this T cell receptor (beta chain) showed up many times. Hyperthyroidism of Graves' type that showed no ophthalmopathy progression within 18 months was stable. Patients aged 18 to 65 had newly diagnosed hyperthyroidism of under 2 months' duration. Template material for amplifying TCR beta CDR3 regions consisted of RNA transcripts. Initially, a first-round RT-PCR of the TCR CDR3 employed the HTBI primer set. TCRdb fed the multiplex PCR reads into MiXCR, producing one record per CDR3 protein. Of 500,000 to 700,000 distinct CDR3 sequences in the sample, 15% to 20% were seen once. This sample stems from a study of T cells in Graves' hyperthyroidism and ophthalmopathy. About the research overall: Peripheral blood was taken when the disease was first diagnosed, before any treatment began.

Trimming pared 5 bases from V and 3 bases from J, leaving 17 bases between. The CDR3 runs 15 residues. Looked up from germline, CDR1 is MDHEN and CDR2 is SYDVKM. This sequence joins TRBV28 and TRBJ2-7; a weak D match, TRBD1 (6 bases). The sequencing input was blood. The receptor's source is a woman aged 18 to 35 with Graves' hyperthyroidism. This CDR3 is CASSPGDRSRYEQYF. CDR3 nucleotides: TGTGCCAGCAGTCCAGGAGACAGGAGCCGCTACGAGCAGTACTTC. The full variable domain, completed using reference TRBV28 and TRBJ2-7, is DVKVTQSSRYLVKRTGEKVFLECVQDMDHENMFWYRQDPGLGLRLIYFSYDVKMKEKGDIPEGYSVSREKKERFSLILESASTNQTSMYLCASSPGDRSRYEQYFGPGTRLTVT.